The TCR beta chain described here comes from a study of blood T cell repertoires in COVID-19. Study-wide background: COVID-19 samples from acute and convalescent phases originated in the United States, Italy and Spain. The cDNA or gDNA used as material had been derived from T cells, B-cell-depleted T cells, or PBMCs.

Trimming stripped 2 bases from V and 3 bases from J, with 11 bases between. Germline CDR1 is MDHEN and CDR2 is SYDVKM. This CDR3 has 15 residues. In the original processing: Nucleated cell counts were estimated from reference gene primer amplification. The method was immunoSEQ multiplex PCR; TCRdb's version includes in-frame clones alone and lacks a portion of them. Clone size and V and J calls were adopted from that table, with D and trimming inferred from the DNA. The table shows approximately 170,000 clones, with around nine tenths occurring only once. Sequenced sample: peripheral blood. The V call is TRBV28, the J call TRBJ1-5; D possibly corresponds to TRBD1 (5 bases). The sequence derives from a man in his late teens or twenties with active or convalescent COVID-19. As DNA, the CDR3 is TGTGCCAGCAGTTTAAGGGAGGGGTTCAATCAGCCCCAGCATTTT. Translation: CASSLREGFNQPQHF.